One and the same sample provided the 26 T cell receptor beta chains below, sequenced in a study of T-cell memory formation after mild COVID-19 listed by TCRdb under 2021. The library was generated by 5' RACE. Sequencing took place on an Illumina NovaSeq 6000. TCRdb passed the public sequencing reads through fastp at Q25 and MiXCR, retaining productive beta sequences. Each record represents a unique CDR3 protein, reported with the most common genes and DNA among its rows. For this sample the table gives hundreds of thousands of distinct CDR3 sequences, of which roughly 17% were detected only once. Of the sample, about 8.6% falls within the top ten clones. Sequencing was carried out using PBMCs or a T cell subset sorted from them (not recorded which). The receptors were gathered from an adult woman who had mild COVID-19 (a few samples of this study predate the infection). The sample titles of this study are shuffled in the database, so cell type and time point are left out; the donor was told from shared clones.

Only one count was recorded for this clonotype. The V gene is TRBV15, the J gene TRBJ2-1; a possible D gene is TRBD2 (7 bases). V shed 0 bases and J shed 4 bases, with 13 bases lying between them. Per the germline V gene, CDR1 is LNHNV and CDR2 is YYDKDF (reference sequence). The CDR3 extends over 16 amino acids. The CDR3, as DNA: TGTGCCACCAGCAGAGATGGGGGGGCAGGGTACAATGAGCAGTTCTTC. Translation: CATSRDGGAGYNEQFF.

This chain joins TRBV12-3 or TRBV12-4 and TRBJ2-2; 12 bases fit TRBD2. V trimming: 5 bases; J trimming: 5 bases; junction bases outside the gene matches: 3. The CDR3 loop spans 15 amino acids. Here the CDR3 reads CASSASGRATGELFF. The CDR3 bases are TGTGCCAGCAGTGCTAGCGGGAGGGCAACCGGGGAGCTGTTTTTT.

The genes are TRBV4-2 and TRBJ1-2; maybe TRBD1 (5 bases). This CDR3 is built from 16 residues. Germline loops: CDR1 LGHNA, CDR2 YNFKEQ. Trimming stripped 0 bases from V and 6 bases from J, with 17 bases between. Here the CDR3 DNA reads TGTGCCAGCAGCCAAGATCCCCTCCAGGGAGGAAATGGCTACACCTTC. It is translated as CASSQDPLQGGNGYTF.

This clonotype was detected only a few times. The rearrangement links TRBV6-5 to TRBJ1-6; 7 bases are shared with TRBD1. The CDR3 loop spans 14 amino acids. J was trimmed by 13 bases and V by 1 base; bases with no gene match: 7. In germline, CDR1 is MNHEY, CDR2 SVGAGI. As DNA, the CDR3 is TGTGCCAGCAGTTACTTGGGACAGCGAGGTCCCCTCCACTTT. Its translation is CASSYLGQRGPLHF.

This CDR3 reads CATSGLQGGHQETQYF. The CDR3 DNA follows: TGTGCCACCAGTGGCCTACAGGGGGGTCATCAAGAGACCCAGTACTTC. This chain connects TRBV24-1 to TRBJ2-5; TRBD1 aligns across 8 bases. Per the germline V gene, CDR1 is KGHDR and CDR2 is SFDVKD. This CDR3 contains 16 residues. J was trimmed by 2 bases and V by 5 bases; bases with no gene match: 9.

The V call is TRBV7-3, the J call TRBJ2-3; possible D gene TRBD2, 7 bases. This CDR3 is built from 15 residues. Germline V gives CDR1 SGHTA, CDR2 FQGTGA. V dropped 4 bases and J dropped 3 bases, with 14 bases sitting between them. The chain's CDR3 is CASSSPGGGTDTQYF. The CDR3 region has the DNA TGTGCCAGCAGCTCCCCGGGGGGCGGTACAGATACGCAGTATTTT.

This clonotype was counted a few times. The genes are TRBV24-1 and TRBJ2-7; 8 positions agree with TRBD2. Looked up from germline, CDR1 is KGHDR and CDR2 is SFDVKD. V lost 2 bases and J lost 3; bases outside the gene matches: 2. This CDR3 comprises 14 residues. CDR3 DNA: TGTGCCACCAGTGATTCCGGGACTAGCTACGAGCAGTACTTC. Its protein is CATSDSGTSYEQYF.

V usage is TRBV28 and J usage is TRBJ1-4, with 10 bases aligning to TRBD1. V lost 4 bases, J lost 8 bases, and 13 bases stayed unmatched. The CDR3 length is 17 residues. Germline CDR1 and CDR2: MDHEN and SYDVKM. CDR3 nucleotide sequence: TGTGCCAGCAGTTCCACCGCTTCGACAGGGGGCGCAGAAAAACTGTTTTTT. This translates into CASSSTASTGGAEKLFF.

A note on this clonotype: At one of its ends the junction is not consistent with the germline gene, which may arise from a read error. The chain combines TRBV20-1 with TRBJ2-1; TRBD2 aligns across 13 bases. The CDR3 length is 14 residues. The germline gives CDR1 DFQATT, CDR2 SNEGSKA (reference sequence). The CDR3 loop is CRGMGTSGVPLGVF. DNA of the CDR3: TGCAGGGGGATGGGGACTAGCGGGGTACCATTAGGAGTCTTC.

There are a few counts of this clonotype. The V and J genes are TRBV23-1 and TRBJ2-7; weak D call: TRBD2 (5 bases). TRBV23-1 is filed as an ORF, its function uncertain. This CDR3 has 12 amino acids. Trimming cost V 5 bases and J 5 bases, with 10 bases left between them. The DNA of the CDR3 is TGCGCCAGCAGTACGAAGCGGCACGAGCAGTACTTC. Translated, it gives CASSTKRHEQYF.

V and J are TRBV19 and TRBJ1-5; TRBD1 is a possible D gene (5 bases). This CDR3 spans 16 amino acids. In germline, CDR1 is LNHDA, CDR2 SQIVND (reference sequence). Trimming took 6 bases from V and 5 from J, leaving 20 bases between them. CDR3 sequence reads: CASSSPGGGWDQPQHF. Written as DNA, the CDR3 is TGTGCCAGTAGCTCACCTGGGGGAGGGTGGGATCAGCCCCAGCATTTT. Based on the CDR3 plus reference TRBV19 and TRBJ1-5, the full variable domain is DGGITQSPKYLFRKEGQNVTLSCEQNLNHDAMYWYRQDPGQGLRLIYYSQIVNDFQKGDIAEGYSVSREKKESFPLTVTSAQKNPTAFYLCASSSPGGGWDQPQHFGDGTRLSIL.

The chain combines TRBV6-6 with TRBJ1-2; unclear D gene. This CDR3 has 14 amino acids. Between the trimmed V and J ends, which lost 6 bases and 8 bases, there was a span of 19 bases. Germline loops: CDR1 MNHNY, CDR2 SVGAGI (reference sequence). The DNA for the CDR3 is TGTGCCAGCAGAGTTACCCTTATAGGCTACGGCTACACCTTC. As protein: CASRVTLIGYGYTF.

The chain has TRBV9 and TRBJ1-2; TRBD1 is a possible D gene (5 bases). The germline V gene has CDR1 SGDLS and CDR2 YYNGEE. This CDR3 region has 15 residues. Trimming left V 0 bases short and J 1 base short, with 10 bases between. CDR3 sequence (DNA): TGTGCCAGCAGCGTAGGGGGGAATGGTAACTATGGCTACACCTTC. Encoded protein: CASSVGGNGNYGYTF.

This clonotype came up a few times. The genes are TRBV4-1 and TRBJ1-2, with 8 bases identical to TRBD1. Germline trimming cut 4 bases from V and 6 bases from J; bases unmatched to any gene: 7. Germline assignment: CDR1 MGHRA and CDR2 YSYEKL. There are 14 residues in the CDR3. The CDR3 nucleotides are TGCGCCAGCAGCCGTATACAGGGGGATCATGGCTACACCTTC. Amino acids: CASSRIQGDHGYTF.

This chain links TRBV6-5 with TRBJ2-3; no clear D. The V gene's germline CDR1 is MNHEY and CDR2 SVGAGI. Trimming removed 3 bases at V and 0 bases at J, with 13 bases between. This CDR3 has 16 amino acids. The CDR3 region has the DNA TGTGCCAGCAGTTATTCTGACATTCGTAGCACAGATACGCAGTATTTT. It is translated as CASSYSDIRSTDTQYF.

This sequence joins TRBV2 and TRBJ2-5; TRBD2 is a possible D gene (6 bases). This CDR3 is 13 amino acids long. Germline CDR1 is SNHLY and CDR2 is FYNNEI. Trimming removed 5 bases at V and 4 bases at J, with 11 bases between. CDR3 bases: TGTGCCAGCAGTTGGAATAGCGGAGAGACCCAGTACTTC. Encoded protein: CASSWNSGETQYF.

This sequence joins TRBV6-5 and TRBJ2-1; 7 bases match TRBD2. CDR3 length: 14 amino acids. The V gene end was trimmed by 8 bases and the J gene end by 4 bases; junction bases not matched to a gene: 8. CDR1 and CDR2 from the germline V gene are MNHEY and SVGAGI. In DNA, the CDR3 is TGTGCCAGCGCCGGGACTACCGCTTACAATGAGCAGTTCTTC. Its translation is CASAGTTAYNEQFF.

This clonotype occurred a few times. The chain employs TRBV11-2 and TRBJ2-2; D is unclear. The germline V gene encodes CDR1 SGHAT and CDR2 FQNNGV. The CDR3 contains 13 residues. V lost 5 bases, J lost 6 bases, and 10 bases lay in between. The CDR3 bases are TGTGCCAGCAGCCAGTACCGTGCCGGGGAGCTGTTTTTT. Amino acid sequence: CASSQYRAGELFF.

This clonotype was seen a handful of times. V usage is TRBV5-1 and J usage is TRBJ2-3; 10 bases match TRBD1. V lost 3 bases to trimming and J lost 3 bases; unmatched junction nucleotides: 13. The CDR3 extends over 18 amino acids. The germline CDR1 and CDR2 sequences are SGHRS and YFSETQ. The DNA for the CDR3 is TGCGCCAGCAGCTCCGGTGCAACGGGGACAGGGGCGACAGATACGCAGTATTTT. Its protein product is CASSSGATGTGATDTQYF.

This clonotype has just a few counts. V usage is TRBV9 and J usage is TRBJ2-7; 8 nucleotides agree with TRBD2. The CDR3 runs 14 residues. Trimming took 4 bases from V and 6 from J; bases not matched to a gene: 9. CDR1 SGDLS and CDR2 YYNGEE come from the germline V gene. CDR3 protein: CASSPGGVWGEQYF. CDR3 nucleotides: TGTGCCAGCAGCCCCGGGGGGGTGTGGGGCGAGCAGTACTTC.

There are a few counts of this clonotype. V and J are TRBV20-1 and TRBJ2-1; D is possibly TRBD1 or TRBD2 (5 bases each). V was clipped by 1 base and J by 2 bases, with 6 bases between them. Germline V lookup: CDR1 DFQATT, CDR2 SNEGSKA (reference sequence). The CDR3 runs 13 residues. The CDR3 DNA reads TGCAGTGCTAGAGCGGGGCCCTACAATGAGCAGTTCTTC. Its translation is CSARAGPYNEQFF.

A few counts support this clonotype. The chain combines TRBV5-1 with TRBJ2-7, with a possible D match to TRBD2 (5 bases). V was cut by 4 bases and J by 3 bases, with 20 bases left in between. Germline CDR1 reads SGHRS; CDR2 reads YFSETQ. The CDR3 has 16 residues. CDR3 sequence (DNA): TGCGCCAGCAGCCCTAGGACCGATCTAGCTATCTACGAGCAGTACTTC. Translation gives CASSPRTDLAIYEQYF.

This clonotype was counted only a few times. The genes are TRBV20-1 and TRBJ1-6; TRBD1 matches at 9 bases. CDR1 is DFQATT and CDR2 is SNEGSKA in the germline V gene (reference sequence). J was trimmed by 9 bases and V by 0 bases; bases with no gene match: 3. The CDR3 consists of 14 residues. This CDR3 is CSARDGTGLSPLHF. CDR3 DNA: TGCAGTGCTAGAGACGGGACAGGGCTTTCACCCCTCCACTTT.

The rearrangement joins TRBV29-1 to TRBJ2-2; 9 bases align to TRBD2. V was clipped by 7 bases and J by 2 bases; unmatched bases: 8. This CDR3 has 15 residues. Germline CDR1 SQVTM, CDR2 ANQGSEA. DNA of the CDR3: TGCAGCGCTGCGGGGGGGGCGGATAACACCGGGGAGCTGTTTTTT. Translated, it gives CSAAGGADNTGELFF.

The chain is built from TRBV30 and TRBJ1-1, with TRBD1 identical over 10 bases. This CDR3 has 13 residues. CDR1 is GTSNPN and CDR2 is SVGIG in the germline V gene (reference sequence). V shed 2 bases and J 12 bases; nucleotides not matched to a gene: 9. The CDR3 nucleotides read TGTGCCTGGAGTCACCAGACAGGGGGCAAGACTTTCTTT. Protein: CAWSHQTGGKTFF.

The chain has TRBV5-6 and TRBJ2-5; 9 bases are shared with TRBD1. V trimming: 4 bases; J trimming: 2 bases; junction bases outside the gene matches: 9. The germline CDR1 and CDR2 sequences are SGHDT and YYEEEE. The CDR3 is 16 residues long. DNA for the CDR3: TGTGCCAGCAGCCTATCCCTGACAGGGGGGCAAGAGACCCAGTACTTC. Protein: CASSLSLTGGQETQYF.